One and the same sample provided the 22 T cell receptor beta chains below, sequenced in a study of vaccination and CD4 T cells after COVID-19 (dated by TCRdb to the early 2020s). This sample's treatment or condition label indicates: 10-day PBMC culture with coronavirus spike peptide pools or control peptides (ViraFEST assay). These receptors are not linked to any known antigen. The protocol used for the library was PCR. The instrument was an Illumina iSeq 100. TCR sequencing of DNA from cultured CD4+ T cells used the Oncomine TCR Beta short-read assay at the Johns Hopkins FTIC core. TCRdb trimmed public reads at Q25 via fastp, called clones via MiXCR and kept in-frame beta chains. All rows with the same CDR3 protein become a single entry with the most common DNA and genes. In all, the sample holds under 6,500 distinct CDR3 sequences, and roughly 71% of those were seen once. The ten largest account for around 19% of the sample.

Sequenced material: CD4+ T cells from blood, cultured in vitro. These receptors all stem from a human donor who had recovered from COVID-19.

The chain is built from TRBV2 and TRBJ1-2; D is perhaps TRBD1 (5 bases). With 0 bases removed from V and 8 bases from J, the gap between germline ends came to 10 bases. This CDR3 region has 13 residues. Germline-derived CDR1 and CDR2 are SNHLY and FYNNEI. Here the CDR3 reads CASSEAQGDGYTF. CDR3 DNA: TGTGCCAGCAGTGAAGCGCAAGGGGACGGCTACACCTTC.

V usage is TRBV7-2 and J usage is TRBJ2-3; D remains unclear. CDR3 length equals 15 residues. CDR1 SGHTA and CDR2 FQGNSA come from the germline V gene. Trimming took 2 bases from V and 5 from J, leaving 14 bases between them. The CDR3 loop is CASSLYTASQDTQYF. The CDR3 DNA sequence: TGTGCCAGCAGCTTATACACAGCTTCACAAGATACGCAGTATTTT.

This clonotype qualifies as medium-sized. The genes are TRBV19 and TRBJ2-7; D gene ambiguous. Germline V gives CDR1 LNHDA, CDR2 SQIVND (reference sequence). The ends were cut back, 5 bases at V and 9 bases at J, with 14 bases in the middle. This CDR3 spans 12 amino acids. The CDR3 DNA sequence: TGTGCCAGTAGTTTTGGCGGCGGCGCGCAGTACTTC. Translation gives CASSFGGGAQYF.

The chain is built from TRBV28 and TRBJ2-4; tentative D call: TRBD1 (5 bases). This CDR3 comprises 19 residues. V gave up 0 bases and J gave up 0 bases, with 18 bases separating them. The germline V gene has CDR1 MDHEN and CDR2 SYDVKM. Here the CDR3 reads CASSLWGRPNVGAKNIQYF. DNA of the CDR3: TGTGCCAGCAGTTTATGGGGGCGCCCGAATGTGGGAGCCAAAAACATTCAGTACTTC.

This clonotype appeared once. The chain joins TRBV7-2 to TRBJ2-4, with D possibly TRBD1 on 6 matching bases. The CDR3 length is 14 residues. From germline, CDR1 is SGHTA and CDR2 FQGNSA. The V end lost 5 bases, the J end lost 6 bases, and 14 bases lay between the germline ends. The CDR3 DNA is TGTGCCAGCAGCGTTACAGGGTGGGGAAACATTCAGTACTTC. It translates to CASSVTGWGNIQYF. Full variable domain (remainder filled in from reference TRBV7-2 and TRBJ2-4): GAGVSQSPSNKVTEKGKDVELRCDPISGHTALYWYRQSLGQGLEFLIYFQGNSAPDKSGLPSDRFSAERTGGSVSTLTIQRTQQEDSAVYLCASSVTGWGNIQYFGAGTRLSVL.

In its sample, this clonotype was seen once. The CDR3 is CATSREWNQPQHF. The CDR3 DNA reads TGTGCCACCAGCAGAGAATGGAATCAGCCCCAGCATTTT. V and J are TRBV15 and TRBJ1-5; D not resolved. V lost 0 bases and J 4 bases, leaving 4 bases between the germline ends. CDR1 and CDR2 from the germline V gene are LNHNV and YYDKDF (reference sequence). The CDR3 is made up of 13 amino acids.

The chain couples TRBV6-2 or TRBV6-3 to TRBJ2-3; 11 bases align to TRBD2. The CDR3 runs 15 residues. Trimming at V came to 6 bases and at J to 9 bases, leaving 11 bases not matched to a gene. The germline V gene has CDR1 MNHEY and CDR2 SVGEGT. CDR3 protein: CASRALAGAHGTQYF. CDR3 sequence (DNA): TGTGCCAGCAGAGCACTAGCGGGGGCCCACGGCACGCAGTATTTT.

The chain couples TRBV6-2 or TRBV6-3 to TRBJ1-5; TRBD1 matches 9 bases. The ends lost 6 bases at V and 2 bases at J; junction bases unmatched: 5. The V gene's germline CDR1 is MNHEY and CDR2 SVGEGT. This CDR3 comprises 15 residues. Here the CDR3 DNA reads TGTGCCAGCAGGGGACAGGGAGGCGGCAATCAGCCCCAGCATTTT. Its translation is CASRGQGGGNQPQHF.

This clonotype appeared a few times. CDR3 protein: CASSPQGRARNTEAFF. As DNA, the CDR3 is TGTGCCAGCAGTCCGCAGGGGCGTGCGAGGAACACTGAAGCTTTCTTT. This chain links TRBV6-1 with TRBJ1-1; weak D call: TRBD1 (6 bases). The CDR3 has 16 amino acids. Per the germline V gene, CDR1 is MNHNS and CDR2 is SASEGT. The germline V and J ends were trimmed by 5 bases and 1 base, with 17 bases remaining between them.

This sequence joins TRBV6-1 and TRBJ1-6; 7 positions agree with TRBD1. The CDR3 consists of 12 residues. Germline V lookup: CDR1 MNHNS, CDR2 SASEGT. V was pared by 8 bases and J by 8 bases, with 3 bases of the junction left unmatched. For the CDR3, the DNA is TGTGCCAGCCGGCAGGGGGATTCACCCCTCCACTTT. Amino acid sequence: CASRQGDSPLHF.

The genes are TRBV24-1 and TRBJ2-3; D might be TRBD1 (5 bases). CDR3 length equals 16 residues. CDR1 and CDR2 from the germline V gene are KGHDR and SFDVKD. With 1 base removed from V and 3 bases from J, the gap between germline ends came to 13 bases. The CDR3 DNA is TGTGCCACCAGTGATTTAACCAGGGCTGGGACAGATACGCAGTATTTT. This translates into CATSDLTRAGTDTQYF.

The genes are TRBV2 and TRBJ2-7; D might be TRBD1 (6 bases). CDR1 and CDR2 (germline): SNHLY, FYNNEI. Trimming pared 8 bases from V and 1 base from J, leaving 15 bases between. The length of the CDR3 is 14 residues. Written as DNA, the CDR3 is TGTGCCAGCCTTAAGGAGCAGGGGTCCTACGAGCAGTACTTC. Translating it yields CASLKEQGSYEQYF.

The V and J genes are TRBV27 and TRBJ1-2, with 7 nucleotides matching TRBD1. The CDR3 sequence is 13 residues long. Germline CDR1 is MNHEY and CDR2 is SMNVEV (reference sequence). The V and J ends lost 4 bases and 4 bases, in that order; junction bases with no gene match: 3. CDR3 coding DNA: TGTGCCAGCAGTTCAGGGGGGGCCTATGGCTACACCTTC. Translating it yields CASSSGGAYGYTF.

The V call is TRBV27, the J call TRBJ1-5, with 8 bases fitting TRBD1. Germline trimming cut 6 bases from V and 7 bases from J; bases unmatched to any gene: 11. CDR1 and CDR2 (germline): MNHEY, SMNVEV (reference sequence). The CDR3 is 15 amino acids. This chain's CDR3 is CASSSGQGRVQPQHF. The CDR3 coding sequence is TGTGCCAGCAGCTCTGGACAGGGACGTGTCCAGCCCCAGCATTTT.

The chain employs TRBV5-1 and TRBJ1-6; TRBD1 matches at 8 bases. The V and J ends lost 3 bases and 6 bases, in that order; junction bases with no gene match: 2. The CDR3 runs 14 residues. Germline V gives CDR1 SGHRS, CDR2 YFSETQ. CDR3 bases: TGCGCCAGCAGCTCACAGGGGGGTAATTCACCCCTCCACTTT. Its translation: CASSSQGGNSPLHF.

The chain uses TRBV2 and TRBJ1-1; D perhaps matches TRBD1 (5 bases). The germline V and J ends were trimmed by 7 bases and 3 bases, with 9 bases remaining between them. The CDR3 consists of 12 residues. Germline V gene lookup returns CDR1 SNHLY and CDR2 FYNNEI. The CDR3 protein is CASTGEDTEAFF. The CDR3 nucleotides are TGTGCCAGCACGGGGGAGGACACTGAAGCTTTCTTT.

This clonotype was found once. The chain links TRBV11-2 to TRBJ1-5; no clear D gene. The length of the CDR3 is 12 residues. V was shortened by 0 bases and J by 5 bases, with 2 bases between the two germline ends. Germline CDR1 is SGHAT and CDR2 is FQNNGV. CDR3 coding DNA: TGTGCCAGCAGCTTAGAGGATCAGCCCCAGCATTTT. This codes for CASSLEDQPQHF.

This sequence joins TRBV7-8 and TRBJ2-7; D may be TRBD2 (5 bases). Germline CDR1 SGHVS, CDR2 FQNEAQ. The V and J ends lost 5 bases and 3 bases respectively, with 11 bases between them. The CDR3 covers 13 residues. CDR3 region: CASSLLTSYEQYF. The DNA of the CDR3 is TGTGCCAGCAGCCTCCTTACTAGCTACGAGCAGTACTTC.

The rearrangement joins TRBV5-1 to TRBJ1-5; tentatively, D is TRBD1 (6 bases). Germline V gene lookup returns CDR1 SGHRS and CDR2 YFSETQ. The CDR3 runs to 15 residues. V lost 4 bases and J 3 bases, leaving 14 bases between the germline ends. Written as DNA, the CDR3 is TGCGCCAGCAGCCCTCAGGGGCAGGTCAATCAGCCCCAGCATTTT. This translates into CASSPQGQVNQPQHF. The full variable domain, in which reference TRBV5-1 and TRBJ1-5 provide the parts outside the CDR3, is KAGVTQTPRYLIKTRGQQVTLSCSPISGHRSVSWYQQTPGQGLQFLFEYFSETQRNKGNFPGRFSGRQFSNSRSEMNVSTLELGDSALYLCASSPQGQVNQPQHFGDGTRLSIL.

This rearrangement joins TRBV6-2 or TRBV6-3 to TRBJ2-7, with 7 bases fitting TRBD1. V trimming: 2 bases; J trimming: 0 bases; junction bases outside the gene matches: 1. From germline, CDR1 is MNHEY and CDR2 SVGEGT. This CDR3 comprises 14 residues. The CDR3 spells CASSYRDSSYEQYF. The CDR3 nucleotides are TGTGCCAGCAGTTACAGGGACAGCTCCTACGAGCAGTACTTC.

This clonotype was counted a few times. This rearrangement joins TRBV30 to TRBJ1-3, with no clear D. V was shortened by 0 bases and J by 3 bases, with 6 bases between the two germline ends. Germline V CDR1 and CDR2: GTSNPN, SVGIG (reference sequence). This CDR3 is 13 amino acids long. CDR3 in amino acids: CAWSVAGGNTIYF. The CDR3 DNA reads as TGTGCCTGGAGTGTAGCCGGTGGAAACACCATATATTTT.

This clonotype appeared a few times. The gene calls are TRBV6-5 and TRBJ1-3, with 8 positions matching TRBD1. Unmatched junction bases numbered 3, after V lost 4 bases and J lost 4 bases. Germline-derived CDR1 and CDR2 are MNHEY and SVGAGI. This CDR3 has 14 amino acids. CDR3 in DNA: TGTGCCAGCAGTTTACGACAGGGGGGAAACACCATATATTTT. Protein product: CASSLRQGGNTIYF.